This T cell receptor beta chain was recovered during a study of blood T cells in healthy people across ages. There are a few counts of this clonotype. Its antigen remains unknown. CDR3 size: 17 residues. V lost 1 base to trimming and J lost 0 bases, with 15 bases between them. CDR1 and CDR2 from the germline V gene are SEHNR and FQNEAQ (reference sequence). A second PCR, run for 7 to 11 cycles, used a sample-barcoded 5' primer plus a J-beta primer mix. MiXCR was run by TCRdb on the 5' RACE reads, yielding one entry per CDR3 protein. Of 700,000 or so distinct CDR3 sequences detected, 35% to 50% appear once; the ten largest clones hold around 30%. Each donor gave 9 to 10 milliliters of peripheral blood. General study findings and limits: It was held that diversity estimates obtained from one million T cells represented underestimates.

This sequence joins TRBV7-9 and TRBJ1-2; D gene unclear. The sequencing input was blood. The receptor's source is an elderly man in good health. CDR3 amino acids: CASSLGAGGETNYGYTF. The CDR3 nucleotides are TGTGCCAGCAGCTTAGGGGCAGGAGGCGAAACTAACTATGGCTACACCTTC.